This T cell receptor beta chain was sequenced for a study of blood T cell repertoires in COVID-19. Study information: The United States, Italy and Spain provided the acute and convalescent COVID-19 samples. PBMCs, B-cell-depleted T cells, or T cells were the source of the cDNA or gDNA that made up the material.

Germline assignment: CDR1 MNHEY and CDR2 SVGAGI. V was pared by 10 bases and J by 5 bases, with 11 bases between. CDR3 length: 11 amino acids. Authors' data handling: By means of reference gene primer amplification, nucleated cell counts were estimated. Profiling relied on immunoSEQ multiplex PCR, and the TCRdb table lists in-frame clones only, not all of them. V, J and clone size were drawn from that table, and D and trimming were deduced from the DNA. The sample consists of about 37,000 clones, around 86% of them appearing once. Sequenced sample: peripheral blood. The chain links TRBV6-5 to TRBJ1-2; D ambiguous. The clonotype comes from a man between 65 and 85 years old with acute or convalescent COVID-19. The CDR3 DNA follows: TGTGCCACCGAGAGGCTTTATGGCTACACCTTC. Translating gives CATERLYGYTF.